This T cell receptor beta chain was obtained from a study of blood T cell repertoires in COVID-19. CDR3 length equals 16 residues. The junction had 13 bases not matched to a gene; V was cut back by 6 bases and J by 3 bases. Germline V gene data show CDR1 as MNHNY and CDR2 as SVGAGI (reference sequence). Clones were read by immunoSEQ multiplex PCR, and TCRdb kept only the in-frame ones, dropping some. This table has approximately 21,000 clones, about 87% appearing once. Sequencing was performed on peripheral blood. The rearrangement links TRBV6-6 to TRBJ2-5; 7 positions match TRBD2. The source is a woman at least 80 years old with active COVID-19. The DNA for the CDR3 is TGTGCCAGCAGAGGGGTTAAGGGGAGGGAAAAAGAGACCCAGTACTTC. Translation gives CASRGVKGREKETQYF.